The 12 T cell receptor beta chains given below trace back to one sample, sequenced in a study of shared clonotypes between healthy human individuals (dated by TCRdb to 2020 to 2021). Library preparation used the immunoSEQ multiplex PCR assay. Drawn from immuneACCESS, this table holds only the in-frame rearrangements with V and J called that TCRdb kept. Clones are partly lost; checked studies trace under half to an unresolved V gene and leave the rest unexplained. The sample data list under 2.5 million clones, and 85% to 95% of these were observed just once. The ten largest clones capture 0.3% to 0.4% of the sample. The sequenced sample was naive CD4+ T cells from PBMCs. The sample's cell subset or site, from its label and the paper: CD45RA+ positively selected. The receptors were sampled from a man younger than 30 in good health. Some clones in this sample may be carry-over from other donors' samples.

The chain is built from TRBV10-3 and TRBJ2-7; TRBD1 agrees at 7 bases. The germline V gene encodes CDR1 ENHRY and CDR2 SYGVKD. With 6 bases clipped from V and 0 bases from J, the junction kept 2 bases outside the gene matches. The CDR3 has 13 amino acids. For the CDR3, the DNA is TGTGCCATCAGGCGGACAGGCTCCTACGAGCAGTACTTC. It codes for CAIRRTGSYEQYF.

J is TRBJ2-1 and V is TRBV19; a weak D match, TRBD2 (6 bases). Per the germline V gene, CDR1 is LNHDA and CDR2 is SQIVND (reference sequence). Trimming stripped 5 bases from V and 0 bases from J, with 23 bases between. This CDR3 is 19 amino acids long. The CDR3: CASSFRVGLASRSYNEQFF. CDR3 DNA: TGTGCCAGTAGTTTCCGGGTTGGCCTAGCGTCCCGCTCCTACAATGAGCAGTTCTTC.

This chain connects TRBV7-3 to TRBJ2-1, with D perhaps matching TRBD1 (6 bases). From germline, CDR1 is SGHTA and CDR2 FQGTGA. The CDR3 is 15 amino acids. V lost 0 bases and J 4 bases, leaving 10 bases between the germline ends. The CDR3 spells CASSLTWGPYNEQFF. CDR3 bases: TGTGCCAGCAGCTTAACATGGGGGCCTTACAATGAGCAGTTCTTC.

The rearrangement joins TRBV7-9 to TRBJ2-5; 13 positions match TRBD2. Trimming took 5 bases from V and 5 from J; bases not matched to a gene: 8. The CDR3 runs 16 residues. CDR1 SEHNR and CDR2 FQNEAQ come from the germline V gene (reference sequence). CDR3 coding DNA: TGTGCCAGCAGCCCAGGACTAGCGGGAGTCTCGGAGACCCAGTACTTC. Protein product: CASSPGLAGVSETQYF.

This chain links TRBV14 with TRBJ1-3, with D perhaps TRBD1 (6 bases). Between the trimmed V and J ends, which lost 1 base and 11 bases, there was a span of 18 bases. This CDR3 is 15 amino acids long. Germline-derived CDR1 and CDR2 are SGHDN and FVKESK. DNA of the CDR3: TGTGCCAGCAGCCAAGTAAGGGGGGGCCACGGCTCCATATATTTT. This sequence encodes CASSQVRGGHGSIYF.

CDR3 coding DNA: TGTGCCAGCAGCGTAGCTATGCATGGAAGCGAGCAGTACTTC. Translating gives CASSVAMHGSEQYF. The chain links TRBV9 to TRBJ2-7; no definite D call. There are 14 residues in the CDR3. The germline V gene encodes CDR1 SGDLS and CDR2 YYNGEE. Trimming removed 0 bases at V and 6 bases at J, with 13 bases between.

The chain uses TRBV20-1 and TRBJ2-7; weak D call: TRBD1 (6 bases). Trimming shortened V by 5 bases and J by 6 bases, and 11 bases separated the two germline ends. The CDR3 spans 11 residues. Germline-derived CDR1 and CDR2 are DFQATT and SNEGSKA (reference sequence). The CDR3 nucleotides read TGCAGTGCTTCAACAGGGCGCGAGCAGTACTTC. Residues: CSASTGREQYF.

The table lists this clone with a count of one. The CDR3 loop reads CASSFMAGYHYGYTF. The CDR3 DNA is TGTGCCAGCAGTTTTATGGCAGGGTACCACTATGGCTACACCTTC. The chain employs TRBV27 and TRBJ1-2; tentatively, D is TRBD1 (5 bases). CDR1 is MNHEY, CDR2 SMNVEV, per germline (reference sequence). The CDR3 is made up of 15 amino acids. Trimming shortened V by 3 bases and J by 3 bases, and 14 bases separated the two germline ends.

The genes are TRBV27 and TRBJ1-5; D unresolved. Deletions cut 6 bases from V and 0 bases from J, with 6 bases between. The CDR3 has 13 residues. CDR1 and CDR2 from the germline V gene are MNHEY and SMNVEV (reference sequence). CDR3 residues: CASRGNSNQPQHF. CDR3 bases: TGTGCCAGCAGGGGGAATAGCAATCAGCCCCAGCATTTT.

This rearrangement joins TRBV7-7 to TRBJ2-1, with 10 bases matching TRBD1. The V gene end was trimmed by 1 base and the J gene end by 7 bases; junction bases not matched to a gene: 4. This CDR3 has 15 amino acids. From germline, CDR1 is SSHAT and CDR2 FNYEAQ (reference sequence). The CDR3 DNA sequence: TGTGCCAGCAGCTTAGGAGGGACAGGGGTGAATGAGCAGTTCTTC. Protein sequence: CASSLGGTGVNEQFF.

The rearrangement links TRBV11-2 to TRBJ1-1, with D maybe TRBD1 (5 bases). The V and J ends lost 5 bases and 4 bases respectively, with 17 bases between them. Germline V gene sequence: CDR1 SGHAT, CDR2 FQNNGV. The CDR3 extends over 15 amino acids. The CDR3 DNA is TGTGCCAGCAGCGCAGGGAGGGCTCAGGGCACTGAAGCTTTCTTT. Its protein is CASSAGRAQGTEAFF. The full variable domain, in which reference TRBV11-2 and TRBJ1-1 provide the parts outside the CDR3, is EAGVAQSPRYKIIEKRQSVAFWCNPISGHATLYWYQQILGQGPKLLIQFQNNGVVDDSQLPKDRFSAERLKGVDSTLKIQPAKLEDSAVYLCASSAGRAQGTEAFFGQGTRLTVV.

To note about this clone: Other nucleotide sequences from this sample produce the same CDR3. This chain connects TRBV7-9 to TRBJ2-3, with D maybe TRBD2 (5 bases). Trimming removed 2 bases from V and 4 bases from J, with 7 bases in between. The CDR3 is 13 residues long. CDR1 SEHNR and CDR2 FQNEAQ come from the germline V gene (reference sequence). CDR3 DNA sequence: TGTGCCAGCAGCTTAACGGGATCAGATACGCAGTATTTT. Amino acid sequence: CASSLTGSDTQYF.